The present TCR beta chain was sequenced within a study of cytomegalovirus exposure and HLA in healthy donors. Separate from the 666-subject first cohort was the 120-subject validation cohort, to which the donors belonged. TCRdb keeps only in-frame clones here, not all; method: immunoSEQ multiplex PCR. This sample has roughly 65,000 clones, with roughly nine tenths found just once. Broader study findings: In the approximately 130 validation repertoires, about 94% of cluster scores exceeded 0, per a later analysis.

Of note for this clone: The antigen remains undetermined.

V gave up 0 bases and J gave up 8 bases; unmatched junction bases: 7. Per germline, CDR1 SGHAT and CDR2 FQNNGV. The CDR3 has 15 amino acids. The TCR sequence derives from a man in his late teens or twenties in good health and CMV-seronegative. The chain links TRBV11-2 to TRBJ1-2; 9 bases are shared with TRBD1. The sequencing sample was made of PBMCs. CDR3 residues: CASSLDYRGRTGYTF. CDR3 nucleotide sequence: TGTGCCAGCAGCTTAGATTACAGGGGGCGCACAGGCTACACCTTC.